A single sample gave rise to the 21 T cell receptor beta chains below, sequenced in a study of T cell changes during pregnancy in multiple sclerosis (dated by TCRdb to about 2019). Library method: the immunoSEQ multiplex PCR assay. In TCRdb, the immuneACCESS table is reduced to in-frame sequences with V and J assigned. These tables do not hold every clone; where another copy was compared, an unresolved V gene accounts for under half, and the others remain unexplained. The sample table lists about 100,000 clones, 94% of them with a count of one. The ten largest account for roughly 1% of the sample. Sequenced here: peripheral blood, sampled before pregnancy. The receptor source for this set is a female donor with multiple sclerosis, enrolled in a pregnancy study.

This chain links TRBV5-6 with TRBJ2-3; D may be TRBD2 (6 bases). Germline V lookup: CDR1 SGHDT, CDR2 YYEEEE. The CDR3 totals 15 residues. V lost 0 bases and J 2 bases, leaving 10 bases between the germline ends. The DNA of the CDR3 is TGTGCCAGCAGCTTGGTAGCGGAGAACACAGATACGCAGTATTTT. This translates into CASSLVAENTDTQYF.

The J gene is TRBJ2-7, the V gene TRBV6-1; D is perhaps TRBD1 (6 bases). Germline V lookup: CDR1 MNHNS, CDR2 SASEGT. V shed 4 bases and J shed 3 bases, with 16 bases lying between them. CDR3 size: 15 residues. The CDR3 DNA reads as TGTGCCAGCAGTGTCCAACAGGGAAAAGGCTACGAGCAGTACTTC. As protein: CASSVQQGKGYEQYF.

The rearrangement uses TRBV5-1 and TRBJ1-1; weak D call: TRBD1 (5 bases). Germline lookup yields CDR1 SGHRS and CDR2 YFSETQ. CDR3 size: 15 residues. The V end lost 4 bases, the J end lost 2 bases, and 15 bases lay between the germline ends. The CDR3 loop reads CASSPTMTVNTEAFF. The CDR3 nucleotides read TGCGCCAGCAGCCCGACGATGACAGTAAACACTGAAGCTTTCTTT.

The rearrangement joins TRBV5-5 to TRBJ2-7; D gene uncertain. The CDR3 runs to 14 residues. The germline V gene has CDR1 SGHKS and CDR2 YYEKEE (reference sequence). Between the trimmed V and J ends, which lost 1 base and 3 bases, there was a span of 11 bases. The CDR3 here is CASSLQSGHYEQYF. The DNA for the CDR3 is TGTGCCAGCAGCTTGCAGAGTGGGCACTACGAGCAGTACTTC.

The chain has TRBV28 and TRBJ1-2; D is perhaps TRBD1 (6 bases). CDR3 length: 15 amino acids. V shed 6 bases and J shed 2 bases, with 16 bases lying between them. CDR1 is MDHEN and CDR2 is SYDVKM in the germline V gene. CDR3 coding DNA: TGTGCCAGCAGATCGCCACAGGGTACAAACTATGGCTACACCTTC. Residues: CASRSPQGTNYGYTF.

The chain combines TRBV19 with TRBJ1-4; D may be TRBD1 (6 bases). Germline lookup yields CDR1 LNHDA and CDR2 SQIVND (reference sequence). V was pared by 8 bases and J by 2 bases, with 21 bases between. CDR3 length equals 17 residues. This CDR3 reads CASRTKQGSHTNEKLFF. The CDR3 DNA follows: TGTGCCAGTCGAACCAAACAGGGCTCTCACACTAATGAAAAACTGTTTTTT.

The chain has TRBV20-1 and TRBJ2-1; no clear D. Trimming shortened V by 8 bases and J by 6 bases, and 11 bases separated the two germline ends. Germline V gene sequence: CDR1 DFQATT, CDR2 SNEGSKA (reference sequence). The CDR3 length is 11 residues. CDR3 sequence reads: CSSKPLNEQFF. CDR3 coding DNA: TGCAGTTCGAAGCCCCTCAATGAGCAGTTCTTC.

This chain uses TRBV19 with TRBJ2-1, with 9 positions matching TRBD1. With 3 bases clipped from V and 7 bases from J, the junction kept 13 bases outside the gene matches. CDR1 is LNHDA, CDR2 SQIVND, per germline (reference sequence). The CDR3 runs to 17 residues. CDR3 coding DNA: TGTGCCAGTAGTATCCTTCCCCGCCCGGGACAGGGTAATGAGCAGTTCTTC. Residues: CASSILPRPGQGNEQFF.

This chain joins TRBV28 and TRBJ2-1; the D gene is possibly TRBD2 (6 bases). CDR1 and CDR2 from the germline V gene are MDHEN and SYDVKM. The V and J ends lost 6 bases and 5 bases respectively, with 11 bases between them. CDR3 length equals 13 residues. CDR3: CASRRGPHNEQFF. CDR3 sequence (DNA): TGTGCCAGCAGGCGGGGACCTCACAATGAGCAGTTCTTC.

This chain links TRBV9 with TRBJ2-4; D is unclear. Trimming took off 4 bases at V and 13 bases at J, with 15 bases between the two ends. CDR1 and CDR2 (germline): SGDLS, YYNGEE. The CDR3 has 12 amino acids. The DNA for the CDR3 is TGTGCCAGCAGCCTCTATGAGGAAATCCAGTACTTC. This translates into CASSLYEEIQYF.

The chain combines TRBV9 with TRBJ2-5; D may be TRBD2 (5 bases). V lost 4 bases and J lost 1, with 11 bases in between. CDR1 and CDR2 (germline): SGDLS, YYNGEE. CDR3 length equals 14 residues. CDR3 region: CASSRGLPQETQYF. The CDR3 DNA reads as TGTGCCAGCAGCCGTGGACTCCCCCAAGAGACCCAGTACTTC.

The chain employs TRBV27 and TRBJ1-5; D uncertain. Deletions cut 7 bases from V and 4 bases from J, with 11 bases between. This CDR3 is 13 amino acids long. CDR1 is MNHEY and CDR2 is SMNVEV in the germline V gene (reference sequence). The CDR3 DNA reads TGTGCCAGCACCCCGGGAGGGAATCAGCCCCAGCATTTT. It specifies CASTPGGNQPQHF.

The chain uses TRBV7-2 and TRBJ1-1; tentative D call: TRBD1 (5 bases). The CDR3 is 15 amino acids. The germline V gene encodes CDR1 SGHTA and CDR2 FQGNSA. Between the trimmed V and J ends, which lost 6 bases and 0 bases, there was a span of 14 bases. Here the CDR3 reads CASSTLWGLNTEAFF. In DNA, the CDR3 is TGTGCCAGCAGTACACTCTGGGGCCTGAACACTGAAGCTTTCTTT.

The chain joins TRBV9 to TRBJ2-7; D perhaps matches TRBD2 (5 bases). The V and J ends lost 3 bases and 1 base respectively, with 17 bases between them. There are 16 residues in the CDR3. Per the germline V gene, CDR1 is SGDLS and CDR2 is YYNGEE. The DNA for the CDR3 is TGTGCCAGCAGCGCTGAGTCGGGAAGGGTGTCCTACGAGCAGTACTTC. Translating it yields CASSAESGRVSYEQYF.

CDR3 loop: CASHPGERELYEQYF. In nucleotides, the CDR3 is TGTGCCAGCCACCCCGGGGAGCGGGAGCTCTACGAGCAGTACTTC. The chain is built from TRBV6-5 and TRBJ2-7; 8 bases line up with TRBD2. Germline CDR1 reads MNHEY; CDR2 reads SVGAGI. V trimming: 8 bases; J trimming: 3 bases; junction bases outside the gene matches: 12. The CDR3 contains 15 residues.

The rearrangement links TRBV5-6 to TRBJ2-4, with D possibly being TRBD1 (6 bases). Trimming shortened V by 0 bases and J by 12 bases, and 10 bases separated the two germline ends. Per the germline V gene, CDR1 is SGHDT and CDR2 is YYEEEE. CDR3 length: 12 amino acids. The CDR3 is CASSLGQGSQYF. Written as DNA, the CDR3 is TGTGCCAGCAGCTTGGGGCAGGGGAGTCAGTACTTC.

The chain joins TRBV30 to TRBJ2-1, with TRBD2 identical over 9 bases. Germline CDR1 GTSNPN, CDR2 SVGIG (reference sequence). The V and J ends lost 1 base and 4 bases, in that order; junction bases with no gene match: 8. The length of the CDR3 is 16 residues. The CDR3 is CAWSGTGLAQYNEQFF. CDR3 sequence (DNA): TGTGCCTGGAGTGGAACGGGACTAGCACAATACAATGAGCAGTTCTTC.

The chain couples TRBV11-3 to TRBJ1-1; 8 positions match TRBD1. V lost 1 base, J lost 10 bases, and 2 bases stayed unmatched. This CDR3 spans 12 amino acids. Germline lookup yields CDR1 SGHNT and CDR2 YENEEA. The CDR3 DNA reads TGTGCCAGCAGCTTAGCAGGGGGCAGAGCTTTCTTT. Residues: CASSLAGGRAFF. The full variable domain, rest sourced from reference TRBV11-3 and TRBJ1-1, is EAGVVQSPRYKIIEKKQPVAFWCNPISGHNTLYWYLQNLGQGPELLIRYENEEAVDDSQLPKDRFSAERLKGVDSTLKIQPAELGDSAVYLCASSLAGGRAFFGQGTRLTVV.

The chain employs TRBV4-2 and TRBJ1-5, with D uncertain. Germline V gene sequence: CDR1 LGHNA, CDR2 YNFKEQ. CDR3 length equals 19 residues. V lost 0 bases to trimming and J lost 2 bases, with 20 bases between them. The CDR3 bases are TGTGCCAGCAGCCAAGATGTGGGGTCGCGTGCGGGTGGCAATCAGCCCCAGCATTTT. This translates into CASSQDVGSRAGGNQPQHF.

The chain is built from TRBV18 and TRBJ1-2; D is ambiguous. Germline loops: CDR1 KGHSH, CDR2 LQKENI. This CDR3 contains 13 residues. The ends were cut back, 2 bases at V and 7 bases at J, with 11 bases in the middle. The DNA for the CDR3 is TGTGCCAGCTCACCAAGAGGGCTGGGTGGCTACACCTTC. Encoded protein: CASSPRGLGGYTF.

The chain carries TRBV21-1 and TRBJ2-3; whether TRBD2, the table's D call, matches the DNA was not checked. TRBV21-1 is a pseudogene. This CDR3 spans 19 amino acids. The CDR3 region has the DNA TGTGCCAGCAGCACCCAGCTAATCAAGCGACCCACTAGCACAGATACGCAGTATTTT. It is translated as CASSTQLIKRPTSTDTQYF.